This entry lists 20 T cell receptor beta chains sequenced from one sample in a study of T cells after yellow fever vaccination. One entry per CDR3 protein, called by TCRdb with MiXCR from the 5' RACE reads. The data show under 300,000 distinct CDR3 sequences, with 10% to 15% seen just once and 0.4% to 0.55% held by the top ten. The sample in question was CD4+ T cells sorted from PBMCs, obtained 45 days after the yellow fever booster vaccination. These receptor sequences come from a man in his thirties or forties who received the YFV17D yellow fever vaccine.

V gene TRBV24-1 combines with J gene TRBJ2-1, with a tentative D call TRBD2 (6 bases). Trimming took off 9 bases at V and 4 bases at J, with 15 bases between the two ends. Per the germline V gene, CDR1 is KGHDR and CDR2 is SFDVKD. The CDR3 is made up of 14 amino acids. DNA for the CDR3: TGTGCCACCGCTGCGGCTAGCGCTTACAATGAGCAGTTCTTC. This gives the protein CATAAASAYNEQFF.

The chain employs TRBV20-1 and TRBJ2-7; D gene uncertain. Germline loops: CDR1 DFQATT, CDR2 SNEGSKA (reference sequence). V was clipped by 5 bases and J by 6 bases, with 14 bases between them. The CDR3 has 12 residues. For the CDR3, the DNA is TGCAGTGCTTCAGATGACGTCCTCGAGCAGTACTTC. Translating it yields CSASDDVLEQYF.

The chain combines TRBV7-8 with TRBJ2-1, with no clear D. Trimming removed 1 base from V and 7 bases from J, with 5 bases in between. The CDR3 length is 12 residues. The germline CDR1 and CDR2 sequences are SGHVS and FQNEAQ. The CDR3 loop is CASSLDLNEQFF. The CDR3 DNA is TGTGCCAGCAGCTTAGATCTAAATGAGCAGTTCTTC.

The chain employs TRBV12-3 or TRBV12-4 and TRBJ2-3; D may match TRBD1 or TRBD2 (5 bases each). This CDR3 region has 14 residues. Trimming removed 6 bases from V and 1 base from J, with 11 bases in between. CDR3 in DNA: TGTGCCAGCAGGGGCCGGGACCGCACAGATACGCAGTATTTT. It is translated as CASRGRDRTDTQYF.

Only a few counts were recorded for this clonotype. V gene TRBV25-1 combines with J gene TRBJ2-7, with D perhaps TRBD2 (6 bases). Per germline, CDR1 MGHDK and CDR2 SYGVNS. V shed 1 base and J shed 2 bases, with 12 bases lying between them. CDR3 length equals 15 residues. The CDR3 sequence: CASSEFSGTPYEQYF. CDR3 nucleotides: TGTGCCAGCAGTGAATTTAGCGGCACCCCCTACGAGCAGTACTTC.

This clonotype was detected only a few times. The chain combines TRBV7-2 with TRBJ2-7, with a tentative D call TRBD2 (5 bases). Trimming cost V 1 base and J 12 bases, with 13 bases left between them. Germline assignment: CDR1 SGHTA and CDR2 FQGNSA. The CDR3 is made up of 12 amino acids. CDR3 protein: CASSLVGSVTYF. CDR3 DNA: TGTGCCAGCAGCTTAGTAGGTAGCGTCACGTACTTC.

This clonotype showed up many times. The chain is built from TRBV13 and TRBJ2-7, with 7 bases that match TRBD2. CDR3 size: 16 residues. The germline gives CDR1 PRHDT, CDR2 FYEKMQ (reference sequence). After removal of 5 bases from V and 1 base from J, the junction contained 11 bases not matched to a gene. CDR3 nucleotides: TGTGCCAGCAGCCCGGCCCTCGGCGGGAGTTCCTACGAGCAGTACTTC. Amino acids: CASSPALGGSSYEQYF.

This chain connects TRBV12-3 or TRBV12-4 to TRBJ2-5, with 7 bases fitting TRBD2. CDR3 length: 13 amino acids. The junction had 7 bases not matched to a gene; V was cut back by 6 bases and J by 6 bases. The CDR3 nucleotides read TGTGCCAGCAGGGTGGGGGGGAGAAAGACCCAGTACTTC. Amino acid sequence: CASRVGGRKTQYF.

This sequence joins TRBV5-4 and TRBJ2-1; no clear D gene. The CDR3 covers 14 residues. CDR1 SGHNT and CDR2 YYREEE come from the germline V gene (reference sequence). V was clipped by 1 base and J by 7 bases, with 12 bases between them. The CDR3: CASSLSWRLNEQFF. CDR3 in DNA: TGTGCCAGCAGCTTGTCTTGGCGGTTAAATGAGCAGTTCTTC.

There are a few counts of this clonotype. This chain uses TRBV7-9 with TRBJ2-3, with 10 nucleotides matching TRBD1. The V and J ends lost 8 bases and 4 bases, in that order; junction bases with no gene match: 3. Germline assignment: CDR1 SEHNR and CDR2 FQNEAQ (reference sequence). The CDR3 length is 13 residues. The CDR3 region is CASGTGDADTQYF. CDR3 DNA: TGTGCCAGCGGGACAGGGGATGCAGATACGCAGTATTTT.

V and J are TRBV4-3 and TRBJ2-1, with a weak D call TRBD2 (6 bases). Germline CDR1 LGHNA, CDR2 YSLEER. The CDR3 consists of 15 residues. V lost 2 bases, J lost 6 bases, and 14 bases lay in between. The CDR3: CASSQWTRGINEQFF. DNA of the CDR3: TGCGCCAGCAGCCAATGGACACGGGGGATCAATGAGCAGTTCTTC.

This chain links TRBV6-2 or TRBV6-3 with TRBJ2-7; no clear D. Trimming took off 0 bases at V and 6 bases at J, with 15 bases between the two ends. The germline CDR1 and CDR2 sequences are MNHEY and SVGEGT. This CDR3 is built from 15 residues. The CDR3 DNA reads as TGTGCCAGCAGTTACTCGGACGGTTCTCTAGGCGAGCAGTACTTC. This codes for CASSYSDGSLGEQYF.

This clonotype was detected only a few times. This chain joins TRBV7-2 and TRBJ2-1; the D gene could be TRBD1 or TRBD2 (5 bases each). The CDR3 totals 14 residues. Trimming stripped 4 bases from V and 7 bases from J, with 14 bases between. Germline V gene data show CDR1 as SGHTA and CDR2 as FQGNSA. CDR3 in DNA: TGTGCCAGCAGCTCCCCGGGGCCCAAGAATGAGCAGTTCTTC. It yields the protein CASSSPGPKNEQFF.

The chain carries TRBV29-1 and TRBJ2-1; TRBD2 matches at 9 bases. The germline CDR1 and CDR2 sequences are SQVTM and ANQGSEA. With 4 bases clipped from V and 9 bases from J, the junction kept 4 bases outside the gene matches. This CDR3 contains 12 residues. The CDR3, as DNA: TGCAGCGTTGCGGGACTAGCTGTTGAGCAGTTCTTC. This codes for CSVAGLAVEQFF.

This chain links TRBV28 with TRBJ2-5; D may be TRBD1 (5 bases). There are 15 residues in the CDR3. The V gene lost 5 bases and the J gene lost 2 bases, with 15 bases spanning the gap. The germline V gene encodes CDR1 MDHEN and CDR2 SYDVKM. The CDR3 bases are TGTGCCAGCAGTCCGGGTCGGCGGACACAAGAGACCCAGTACTTC. Translated: CASSPGRRTQETQYF.

There are many counts of this clonotype. The chain links TRBV7-9 to TRBJ2-6; the D call may be TRBD1 or TRBD2 (5 bases each). This CDR3 has 14 residues. Germline V gene data show CDR1 as SEHNR and CDR2 as FQNEAQ (reference sequence). V dropped 4 bases and J dropped 6 bases, with 10 bases sitting between them. The CDR3 spells CASSSGTTANVLTF. CDR3 nucleotides: TGTGCCAGCAGCTCCGGGACCACGGCCAACGTCCTGACTTTC.

There are a few counts of this clonotype. The chain employs TRBV12-3 or TRBV12-4 and TRBJ2-1, with D maybe TRBD1 (6 bases). The CDR3 has 15 residues. V was pared by 6 bases and J by 0 bases, with 12 bases between. For the CDR3, the DNA is TGTGCCAGCAGGGACAGTGCGAGCTCCTACAATGAGCAGTTCTTC. Its translation is CASRDSASSYNEQFF.

The chain links TRBV7-2 to TRBJ2-1, with 10 positions matching TRBD2. Germline CDR1 SGHTA, CDR2 FQGNSA. V lost 8 bases, J lost 9 bases, and 10 bases stayed unmatched. The CDR3 has 14 amino acids. The CDR3 DNA follows: TGTGCCAGCGGCGCGGGACTAGCGTTAAGTGAGCAGTTCTTC. It encodes CASGAGLALSEQFF. Filled out from reference TRBV7-2 and TRBJ2-1, the complete variable domain reads GAGVSQSPSNKVTEKGKDVELRCDPISGHTALYWYRQSLGQGLEFLIYFQGNSAPDKSGLPSDRFSAERTGGSVSTLTIQRTQQEDSAVYLCASGAGLALSEQFFGPGTRLTVL.

The V and J genes are TRBV7-2 and TRBJ2-2; D gene unclear. V was clipped by 5 bases and J by 6 bases, with 10 bases between them. The germline CDR1 and CDR2 sequences are SGHTA and FQGNSA. There are 13 residues in the CDR3. This CDR3 reads CASSPQWAGELFF. CDR3 sequence (DNA): TGTGCCAGCAGCCCCCAATGGGCCGGGGAGCTGTTTTTT.

Many counts were recorded for this clonotype. J is TRBJ2-1 and V is TRBV5-6; D not certain. The germline V gene encodes CDR1 SGHDT and CDR2 YYEEEE. V shed 4 bases and J shed 0 bases, with 5 bases lying between them. This CDR3 is 13 amino acids long. CDR3 coding DNA: TGTGCCAGCAGCCTTATCTCCTACAATGAGCAGTTCTTC. Its translation is CASSLISYNEQFF.